Sequencing of this T cell receptor (beta chain) was carried out in a study of blood T cells in healthy people across ages. About this clonotype itself: The antigen is undetermined.

Study results and caveats: Total diversity from one million sequenced T cells was likely underestimated. Strong correlation was found linking TCR beta diversity to naive T cell percentage.

Germline CDR1 reads MNHEY; CDR2 reads SVGAGI. The CDR3 spans 16 residues. V dropped 0 bases and J dropped 6 bases, with 15 bases sitting between them. Primed by a sample-barcoded 5' primer and a J-beta primer mix, a second PCR proceeded for about 6 to 12 cycles. TCRdb called the 5' RACE reads again in MiXCR, with one record for every CDR3 protein. Of about 1.8 million distinct CDR3 sequences detected, around 50% appear once; the ten largest clones hold less than 2.5%. This chain connects TRBV6-5 to TRBJ2-1, with D possibly matching TRBD2 (6 bases). The origin of this receptor is a woman aged 35 to 49 in good health. The sample consisted of blood. The DNA for the CDR3 is TGTGCCAGCAGTTACTCGTCGGGGGAGGTCCCCAATGAGCAGTTCTTC. Amino acid sequence: CASSYSSGEVPNEQFF.